One sample yielded the 21 T cell receptor beta chains listed below, sequenced in a study of cytomegalovirus exposure and HLA in healthy donors. The PCR had 60 Vbeta and 13 Jbeta primers. Generated by immunoSEQ multiplex PCR, the TCRdb table keeps only in-frame clones and is missing some. The sample has approximately 220,000 clones; 75% to 80% are singletons. The sequenced sample consisted of PBMCs. The receptor set was obtained from a man aged 18 to 29 in good health and CMV-seronegative.

The chain recombines TRBV7-2 with TRBJ2-5; perhaps TRBD2 as D (6 bases). Trimming pared 5 bases from V and 5 bases from J, leaving 15 bases between. CDR3 length: 14 residues. Germline V gene sequence: CDR1 SGHTA, CDR2 FQGNSA. The CDR3 reads CASSVTSGGETQYF. The DNA for the CDR3 is TGTGCCAGCAGCGTAACCTCAGGAGGGGAGACCCAGTACTTC.

The chain joins TRBV5-5 to TRBJ2-1; 11 bases match TRBD2. J was trimmed by 10 bases and V by 0 bases; bases with no gene match: 0. CDR3 length: 13 residues. CDR1 SGHKS and CDR2 YYEKEE come from the germline V gene (reference sequence). The CDR3 region is CASSLGTSGEQFF. DNA for the CDR3: TGTGCCAGCAGCTTGGGGACTAGCGGGGAGCAGTTCTTC.

The chain combines TRBV28 with TRBJ2-7, with TRBD1 matching over 10 bases. In germline, CDR1 is MDHEN, CDR2 SYDVKM. Germline trimming cut 3 bases from V and 7 bases from J; bases unmatched to any gene: 9. The CDR3 contains 15 residues. The CDR3 bases are TGTGCCAGCAGTTTGATCCTCCCGGGACAGGGGGAGCAGTACTTC. Its protein is CASSLILPGQGEQYF.

In DNA, the CDR3 is TGCGCCAGCAGCTCCCTGGCAGGGCTCACTGAAGCTTTCTTT. Translated: CASSSLAGLTEAFF. V is TRBV5-1 and J is TRBJ1-1; possible D gene TRBD1, 5 bases. The CDR3 extends over 14 amino acids. CDR1 and CDR2 from the germline V gene are SGHRS and YFSETQ. V was cut by 3 bases and J by 4 bases, with 13 bases left in between.

V is TRBV5-6 and J is TRBJ2-7; 11 bases fit TRBD2. CDR3 length equals 15 residues. CDR1 and CDR2 (germline): SGHDT, YYEEEE. After removal of 1 base from V and 6 bases from J, the junction contained 6 bases not matched to a gene. The DNA of the CDR3 is TGTGCCAGCAGCTTGACTAGCGGGAGTGATGGCGAGCAGTACTTC. Its protein product is CASSLTSGSDGEQYF.

Comments on this clone: One junction end does not reproduce the germline sequence, and a read error may be involved. The CDR3 DNA reads TGTGCTAGCAGCCCAGGGACAGGGACCGGGGAGCTGTTTTTT. Encoded protein: CASSPGTGTGELFF. This chain links TRBV7-7 with TRBJ2-2, with 9 bases lining up with TRBD1. The CDR3 spans 14 residues. Germline CDR1 and CDR2: SSHAT and FNYEAQ (reference sequence).

The chain uses TRBV7-2 and TRBJ2-5; TRBD1 matches 10 bases. The trim removed 3 bases at V and 3 bases at J, leaving 1 base unmatched. CDR1 and CDR2 from the germline V gene are SGHTA and FQGNSA. The CDR3 runs to 14 residues. The CDR3 DNA reads as TGTGCCAGCAGCTTGGACAGGGGGAAAGAGACCCAGTACTTC. Protein sequence: CASSLDRGKETQYF. The full variable domain, its missing parts supplied by reference TRBV7-2 and TRBJ2-5, is GAGVSQSPSNKVTEKGKDVELRCDPISGHTALYWYRQSLGQGLEFLIYFQGNSAPDKSGLPSDRFSAERTGGSVSTLTIQRTQQEDSAVYLCASSLDRGKETQYFGPGTRLLVL.

The table lists this clone with a count of one. The CDR3 sequence: CASRDREYGYTF. The DNA of the CDR3 is TGTGCCAGCCGAGACAGAGAATATGGCTACACCTTC. J is TRBJ1-2 and V is TRBV19; maybe TRBD1 (5 bases). This CDR3 contains 12 residues. Trimming left V 9 bases short and J 5 bases short, with 13 bases between. Per germline, CDR1 LNHDA and CDR2 SQIVND (reference sequence).

The rearrangement links TRBV30 to TRBJ2-3; 9 bases line up with TRBD1. Germline lookup yields CDR1 GTSNPN and CDR2 SVGIG (reference sequence). This CDR3 spans 13 amino acids. J was trimmed by 6 bases and V by 8 bases; bases with no gene match: 9. CDR3 amino acids: CAGTQGAGDTQYF. CDR3 bases: TGTGCCGGTACACAGGGGGCGGGGGATACGCAGTATTTT.

V gene TRBV6-1 combines with J gene TRBJ1-2; D is unresolved. V gave up 1 base and J gave up 1 base, with 13 bases separating them. In germline, CDR1 is MNHNS, CDR2 SASEGT. The length of the CDR3 is 16 residues. The CDR3 is CASSEVWSTGNYGYTF. CDR3 coding DNA: TGTGCCAGCAGTGAAGTCTGGTCTACCGGTAACTATGGCTACACCTTC.

The rearrangement uses TRBV30 and TRBJ1-6, with D possibly TRBD1 on 6 matching bases. Germline V gene data show CDR1 as GTSNPN and CDR2 as SVGIG (reference sequence). The CDR3 consists of 15 residues. V was clipped by 3 bases and J by 10 bases, with 19 bases between them. The CDR3 loop is CAWSRPGGGESPLHF. The CDR3 DNA reads as TGTGCCTGGAGCCGACCTGGGGGGGGCGAATCACCCCTCCACTTT.

This clone appeared a single time. The chain is built from TRBV7-8 and TRBJ2-3; 11 bases align to TRBD2. After removal of 0 bases from V and 4 bases from J, the junction contained 9 bases not matched to a gene. Germline V lookup: CDR1 SGHVS, CDR2 FQNEAQ. This CDR3 has 18 amino acids. Here the CDR3 DNA reads TGTGCCAGCAGCTTAGCATGGGGGCTAGCGGGAGGAGCAGATACGCAGTATTTT. Its translation is CASSLAWGLAGGADTQYF.

This clone was counted a few times. This chain joins TRBV10-3 and TRBJ1-5; TRBD1 matches at 7 bases. CDR1 ENHRY and CDR2 SYGVKD come from the germline V gene. CDR3 size: 14 residues. The V gene end was trimmed by 4 bases and the J gene end by 2 bases; junction bases not matched to a gene: 2. The CDR3 reads CAISGTGGNQPQHF. CDR3 DNA: TGTGCCATCAGTGGGACAGGTGGCAATCAGCCCCAGCATTTT.

Concerning this clone: One end of the junction fails to match germline, which may point to a read error. The chain employs TRBV29-1 and TRBJ2-2; TRBD1 might be the D (6 bases). The germline gives CDR1 SQVTM, CDR2 ANQGSEA. The CDR3 extends over 14 amino acids. The CDR3 spells CSVYRDINSGEPFF. The DNA of the CDR3 is TGCAGCGTGTACCGGGACATAAACTCCGGGGAGCCGTTTTTT.

The genes are TRBV28 and TRBJ1-1, with D tentatively TRBD1 (5 bases). Per the germline V gene, CDR1 is MDHEN and CDR2 is SYDVKM. There are 16 residues in the CDR3. Trimming removed 4 bases at V and 6 bases at J, with 21 bases between. CDR3 sequence: CASSSTGLFGTAEAFF. The CDR3 coding sequence is TGTGCCAGCAGTTCGACGGGACTATTCGGGACCGCTGAAGCTTTCTTT. Combining the CDR3 with reference TRBV28 and TRBJ1-1 gives the whole variable domain DVKVTQSSRYLVKRTGEKVFLECVQDMDHENMFWYRQDPGLGLRLIYFSYDVKMKEKGDIPEGYSVSREKKERFSLILESASTNQTSMYLCASSSTGLFGTAEAFFGQGTRLTVV.

The rearrangement uses TRBV5-1 and TRBJ2-2; the D gene is possibly TRBD2 (5 bases). The length of the CDR3 is 14 residues. Trimming took 4 bases from V and 1 from J, leaving 8 bases between them. Germline CDR1 and CDR2: SGHRS and YFSETQ. CDR3 nucleotides: TGCGCCAGCAGCCCGGACTGGAACACCGGGGAGCTGTTTTTT. Protein product: CASSPDWNTGELFF.

As to this clone: An end of the junction does not agree with germline; a read error may underlie this. The J gene is TRBJ1-1, the V gene TRBV4-2; tentative D call: TRBD1 (6 bases). CDR1 is LGHNA and CDR2 is YNFKEQ in the germline V gene. The CDR3 runs to 15 residues. The CDR3 loop is CASSQATGLNTGAFF. As DNA, the CDR3 is TGTGCCAGCAGCCAAGCTACAGGGTTGAACACTGGAGCTTTCTTT.

The J gene is TRBJ2-5, the V gene TRBV14; 8 nucleotides align to TRBD1. Germline-derived CDR1 and CDR2 are SGHDN and FVKESK. The CDR3 totals 15 residues. V shed 5 bases and J 4 bases; nucleotides not matched to a gene: 9. The CDR3 DNA follows: TGTGCCAGCAGCTTTAACAGGGGGATAGCAGAGACCCAGTACTTC. It specifies CASSFNRGIAETQYF.

The J gene is TRBJ2-7, the V gene TRBV4-2; the match to TRBD1 covers 7 bases. The CDR3 runs to 15 residues. CDR1 and CDR2 (germline): LGHNA, YNFKEQ. Unmatched junction bases numbered 13, after V lost 5 bases and J lost 6 bases. The CDR3 nucleotides are TGTGCCAGCAGCAGTCCCGGGACAGTGAGATCCGAGCAGTACTTC. It specifies CASSSPGTVRSEQYF.

The J gene is TRBJ1-5, the V gene TRBV16; D gene unclear. V lost 4 bases and J 7 bases, leaving 14 bases between the germline ends. There are 14 residues in the CDR3. Germline lookup yields CDR1 KGHSY and CDR2 FQNENV. The CDR3 here is CASSPMRNGQPQHF. For the CDR3, the DNA is TGTGCCAGCAGCCCCATGAGGAACGGGCAGCCCCAGCATTTT.

This rearrangement joins TRBV19 to TRBJ2-7; 12 bases are shared with TRBD2. The germline gives CDR1 LNHDA, CDR2 SQIVND (reference sequence). The CDR3 covers 14 residues. The junction had 0 bases not matched to a gene; V was cut back by 4 bases and J by 2 bases. The CDR3 coding sequence is TGTGCCAGTAGTACTAGCGGGGGGGCCTACGAGCAGTACTTC. The encoded protein is CASSTSGGAYEQYF.